This is a list of T cell receptor beta chains from one sample in a study of T cells in Graves' hyperthyroidism and ophthalmopathy. TCRdb reanalysed the multiplex PCR reads using MiXCR and keeps one entry per CDR3 protein. The sample comprises nearly 750,000 distinct CDR3 sequences, approximately 36% of which are singletons, and more than 25% rests with the top ten. The sequenced material came from blood. The source is a woman aged 40-49 years with Graves' hyperthyroidism. Each CDR3 is given with its conserved first and last residue. The order of the fields is clone size, D gene, V gene, J gene, CDR3 protein, CDR3 DNA. The D gene is left open where the match is weak. Clone sizes are given selectively: once, few, many, or a class where the clone is expanded.

size: .; D: .; V: TRBV4-3; J: TRBJ1-1; CDR3: CASSQDGQNTEAFF; DNA: TGCGCCAGCAGCCAAGATGGACAGAACACTGAAGCTTTCTTT
size: .; D: .; V: TRBV9; J: TRBJ1-2; CDR3: CASSAGQTWSSGYTF; DNA: TGTGCCAGCAGCGCTGGACAGACCTGGAGTAGTGGCTACACCTTC
size: many; D: .; V: TRBV7-2; J: TRBJ1-6; CDR3: CASSTQAQTLHF; DNA: TGTGCCAGCAGCACACAGGCCCAAACCCTCCACTTT
size: many; D: .; V: TRBV27; J: TRBJ1-5; CDR3: CASSWDFQPQHF; DNA: TGTGCCAGCAGTTGGGATTTTCAGCCCCAGCATTTT
size: .; D: .; V: TRBV15; J: TRBJ1-6; CDR3: CATSSEQGLRDSPLHF; DNA: TGTGCCACCAGCAGTGAACAGGGCCTCCGAGATTCACCCCTCCACTTT
size: .; D: .; V: TRBV25-1; J: TRBJ1-5; CDR3: CASSFRGSSNQPQHF; DNA: TGTGCCAGCAGTTTTAGGGGGTCTAGCAATCAGCCCCAGCATTTT
size: many; D: .; V: TRBV20-1; J: TRBJ1-1; CDR3: CSALGPGTEAFF; DNA: TGCAGTGCTTTAGGGCCGGGCACTGAAGCTTTCTTT
size: many; D: TRBD2; V: TRBV10-3; J: TRBJ2-3; CDR3: CAISETSGITDTQYF; DNA: TGTGCCATCAGTGAAACTAGCGGGATCACAGATACGCAGTATTTT
size: .; D: TRBD1; V: TRBV9; J: TRBJ2-7; CDR3: CASSGRDRGQYF; DNA: TGTGCCAGCAGCGGTCGGGACAGGGGGCAGTACTTC
size: many; D: .; V: TRBV6-5; J: TRBJ1-4; CDR3: CASSYRRGGDEKLFF; DNA: TGTGCCAGCAGTTACCGGCGGGGTGGGGATGAAAAACTGTTTTTT
size: many; D: TRBD1; V: TRBV5-8; J: TRBJ2-7; CDR3: CASSSRTGNYEQYF; DNA: TGTGCCAGCAGCTCCCGGACAGGGAACTACGAGCAGTACTTC
size: many; D: .; V: TRBV7-9; J: TRBJ1-2; CDR3: CASTPLYGYTF; DNA: TGTGCCAGCACCCCACTATATGGCTACACCTTC
size: few; D: .; V: TRBV7-8; J: TRBJ1-5; CDR3: CASSLDIFRNQPQHF; DNA: TGTGCCAGCAGCCTAGACATCTTCCGTAATCAGCCCCAGCATTTT
size: few; D: TRBD1; V: TRBV20-1; J: TRBJ1-5; CDR3: CSARPRGQGLLGGNQPQHF; DNA: TGCAGTGCTAGACCCCGGGGACAGGGTCTCCTGGGGGGCAATCAGCCCCAGCATTTT
size: few; D: TRBD1; V: TRBV7-2; J: TRBJ1-5; CDR3: CASSDRDRGINQPQHF; DNA: TGTGCCAGCAGCGACCGGGACAGGGGGATTAATCAGCCCCAGCATTTT
size: .; D: .; V: TRBV7-9; J: TRBJ2-1; CDR3: CASSLEDFDNEQFF; DNA: TGTGCCAGCAGCTTAGAGGATTTTGACAATGAGCAGTTCTTC
size: .; D: .; V: TRBV11-2; J: TRBJ2-7; CDR3: CASSQGPTSWGYEQYF; DNA: TGCGCCAGCAGCCAAGGTCCAACTAGCTGGGGCTACGAGCAGTACTTC
size: many; D: .; V: TRBV11-2; J: TRBJ1-6; CDR3: CASSHRDGLNSPLHF; DNA: TGTGCCAGCAGCCACCGGGACGGACTTAATTCACCCCTCCACTTT
size: few; D: .; V: TRBV4-1; J: TRBJ1-1; CDR3: CASSQDGGGTEAFF; DNA: TGCGCCAGCAGCCAAGACGGGGGTGGCACTGAAGCTTTCTTT
size: many; D: TRBD2; V: TRBV19; J: TRBJ2-5; CDR3: CASSPTGLVGETQYF; DNA: TGTGCCAGTAGTCCGACGGGACTAGTGGGCGAGACCCAGTACTTC
size: once; D: .; V: TRBV11-2; J: TRBJ1-5; CDR3: CASSPLTGTSNQPQHF; DNA: TGTGCCAGCAGTCCCCTGACAGGCACCAGCAATCAGCCCCAGCATTTT
size: many; D: TRBD1; V: TRBV24-1; J: TRBJ1-1; CDR3: CATSDFRGQAFF; DNA: TGTGCCACCAGTGATTTCAGGGGGCAAGCTTTCTTT
size: many; D: .; V: TRBV29-1; J: TRBJ2-7; CDR3: CSAGSPGTSYEQYF; DNA: TGCAGCGCCGGGTCCCCCGGGACCTCTTACGAGCAGTACTTC
size: .; D: .; V: TRBV4-3; J: TRBJ1-1; CDR3: CASSQDRAMNTEAFF; DNA: TGCGCCAGCAGCCAAGACAGGGCTATGAACACTGAAGCTTTCTTT
size: many; D: TRBD1; V: TRBV10-1; J: TRBJ1-2; CDR3: CASSESAGGGPGYGYTF; DNA: TGCGCCAGCAGTGAGTCGGCAGGAGGGGGCCCTGGCTATGGCTACACCTTC
size: .; D: TRBD2; V: TRBV20-1; J: TRBJ2-7; CDR3: CSARSIRPAGDHFIHEQYF; DNA: TGCAGTGCTAGATCCATCAGACCAGCGGGAGACCACTTCATCCACGAGCAGTACTTC
size: .; D: .; V: TRBV4-3; J: TRBJ1-5; CDR3: CASSQAYYSNQPQHF; DNA: TGCGCCAGCAGCCAAGCGTACTATAGCAATCAGCCCCAGCATTTT
size: many; D: .; V: TRBV10-3; J: TRBJ1-2; CDR3: CAISLGAEYGYTF; DNA: TGTGCCATCAGTCTGGGGGCAGAGTATGGCTACACCTTC
size: .; D: .; V: TRBV27; J: TRBJ1-2; CDR3: CASSFDKNYGYTF; DNA: TGTGCCAGCAGTTTTGATAAGAACTATGGCTACACCTTC
size: few; D: TRBD1; V: TRBV25-1; J: TRBJ1-4; CDR3: CASSSQTGGAEKLFF; DNA: TGTGCCAGCAGTTCCCAGACAGGGGGGGCTGAAAAACTGTTTTTT
size: few; D: TRBD1; V: TRBV4-3; J: TRBJ1-2; CDR3: CASSQRQGARNLAGYTF; DNA: TGCGCCAGCAGCCAGAGACAGGGGGCGCGAAATCTGGCTGGCTACACCTTC
size: .; D: TRBD1; V: TRBV14; J: TRBJ2-5; CDR3: CASSRKGTGYRETQYF; DNA: TGTGCCAGCAGCCGGAAGGGGACAGGGTATCGAGAGACCCAGTACTTC
size: many; D: .; V: TRBV5-1; J: TRBJ1-2; CDR3: CASSLDPVIYGYTF; DNA: TGCGCCAGCAGCTTGGACCCGGTCATCTATGGCTACACCTTC
size: .; D: .; V: TRBV7-9; J: TRBJ1-1; CDR3: CASSSGAMNTEAFF; DNA: TGTGCCAGCAGCTCCGGGGCCATGAACACTGAAGCTTTCTTT
size: many; D: .; V: TRBV29-1; J: TRBJ1-1; CDR3: CSVAGVRNTEAFF; DNA: TGCAGCGTTGCCGGGGTGAGGAACACTGAAGCTTTCTTT
size: many; D: .; V: TRBV7-9; J: TRBJ1-1; CDR3: CASSLSNVNTEAFF; DNA: TGTGCCAGCAGCTTATCCAATGTGAACACTGAAGCTTTCTTT
size: .; D: .; V: TRBV7-9; J: TRBJ1-3; CDR3: CASSLQGHHDTRSGNTIYF; DNA: TGTGCCAGCAGCCTCCAGGGACACCACGACACTCGCTCTGGAAACACCATATATTTT
size: many; D: .; V: TRBV7-2; J: TRBJ2-7; CDR3: CASSPTGSLYEQYF; DNA: TGTGCCAGCAGCCCGACAGGAAGCCTGTACGAGCAGTACTTC
size: many; D: .; V: TRBV6-5; J: TRBJ2-7; CDR3: CASSSPRISYEQYF; DNA: TGTGCCAGCAGTTCGCCGCGGATCTCCTACGAGCAGTACTTC
size: many; D: .; V: TRBV14; J: TRBJ2-7; CDR3: CASSQGRVGNYEQYF; DNA: TGTGCCAGCAGCCAAGGAAGGGTTGGGAACTACGAGCAGTACTTC
size: .; D: .; V: TRBV29-1; J: TRBJ2-1; CDR3: CSGNPGPTYNEQFF; DNA: TGCAGCGGTAATCCGGGCCCAACCTACAATGAGCAGTTCTTC
size: .; D: TRBD2; V: TRBV10-3; J: TRBJ2-5; CDR3: CAISTGGNQPQYF; DNA: TGTGCCATCAGTACGGGGGGTAATCAGCCCCAGTACTTC
size: few; D: TRBD1; V: TRBV4-1; J: TRBJ1-1; CDR3: CASSQTPGTGRLVEAFF; DNA: TGCGCCAGCAGCCAAACTCCCGGGACAGGGCGATTAGTTGAAGCTTTCTTT
size: .; D: .; V: TRBV18; J: TRBJ1-1; CDR3: CASSPMTVRAEAFF; DNA: TGTGCCAGCTCACCAATGACAGTGAGAGCTGAAGCTTTCTTT
size: few; D: TRBD1; V: TRBV20-1; J: TRBJ2-7; CDR3: CSAADRGNLYEQYF; DNA: TGCAGTGCAGCCGACAGGGGAAATCTCTACGAGCAGTACTTC
size: few; D: .; V: TRBV20-1; J: TRBJ2-2; CDR3: CSALHPNTGELFF; DNA: TGCAGTGCTCTCCACCCGAACACCGGGGAGCTGTTTTTT
size: .; D: .; V: TRBV6-1; J: TRBJ1-5; CDR3: CASSGTDSSVWQPQHF; DNA: TGTGCCAGCAGTGGAACCGACAGCTCCGTTTGGCAGCCCCAGCATTTT